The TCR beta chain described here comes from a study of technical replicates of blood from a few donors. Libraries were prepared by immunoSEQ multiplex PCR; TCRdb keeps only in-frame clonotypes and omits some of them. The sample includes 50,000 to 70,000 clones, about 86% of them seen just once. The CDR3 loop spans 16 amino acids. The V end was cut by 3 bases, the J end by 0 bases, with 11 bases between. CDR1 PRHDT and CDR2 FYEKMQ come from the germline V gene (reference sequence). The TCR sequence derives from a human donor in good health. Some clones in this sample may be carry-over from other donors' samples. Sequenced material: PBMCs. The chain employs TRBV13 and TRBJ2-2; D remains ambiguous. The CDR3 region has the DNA TGTGCCAGCAGCTTCTCTCCGACTCCGAACACCGGGGAGCTGTTTTTT. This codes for CASSFSPTPNTGELFF.